This TCR beta chain emerged from a study of STAT5B mutations in CD4+ large granular lymphocyte leukemia. This clone was counted once. Control samples were healthy donors' buffy coats. Germline V gene data show CDR1 as MGHRA and CDR2 as YSYEKL. The CDR3 runs 15 residues. After removal of 1 base from V and 4 bases from J, the junction contained 5 bases not matched to a gene. Clones were read by immunoSEQ multiplex PCR, and TCRdb kept only the in-frame ones, dropping some. The sample has approximately 33,000 clones, 88% seen once. Sequenced sample: CD4+ T cells from blood buffy coats. The chain recombines TRBV4-1 with TRBJ1-2, with 8 bases matching TRBD1. The TCR comes from a human donor in good health. The CDR3 DNA is TGCGCCAGCAGCCAAGGACAGGGGCGGATCTATGGCTACACCTTC. It encodes CASSQGQGRIYGYTF.